This TCR beta chain derives from a study of shared clonotypes between healthy human individuals. The wider study: The study enrolled a couple of women and a few men aged 18 to 49. Each donor had three CD4 naive, three CD4 memory, two CD8 naive and one CD8 memory plate. Study results and caveats: Naive subsets generally exceeded memory subsets in estimated richness.

Trimming stripped 6 bases from V and 7 bases from J, with 21 bases between. The CDR3 consists of 16 residues. Germline V lookup: CDR1 SGHTA, CDR2 FQGTGA. Clones were read by immunoSEQ multiplex PCR, and TCRdb kept only the in-frame ones, dropping some. The table has under 2.5 million clones, approximately 90% seen once. For this clone: Its antigen is unknown.

Healthy HIV-negative adults without recent acute infections or vaccinations served as donors. Input material: naive CD4+ T cells from PBMCs. Subset reported: CD45RA+ positively selected. The clonotype comes from a man younger than 35 in good health. Some clones in this sample may be carry-over from other donors' samples. The chain couples TRBV7-3 to TRBJ2-2; maybe TRBD2 (5 bases). CDR3 sequence reads: CASSFRRAAVDGELFF. In DNA form, the CDR3 reads TGTGCCAGCAGTTTCCGCCGGGCAGCGGTTGACGGGGAGCTGTTTTTT.